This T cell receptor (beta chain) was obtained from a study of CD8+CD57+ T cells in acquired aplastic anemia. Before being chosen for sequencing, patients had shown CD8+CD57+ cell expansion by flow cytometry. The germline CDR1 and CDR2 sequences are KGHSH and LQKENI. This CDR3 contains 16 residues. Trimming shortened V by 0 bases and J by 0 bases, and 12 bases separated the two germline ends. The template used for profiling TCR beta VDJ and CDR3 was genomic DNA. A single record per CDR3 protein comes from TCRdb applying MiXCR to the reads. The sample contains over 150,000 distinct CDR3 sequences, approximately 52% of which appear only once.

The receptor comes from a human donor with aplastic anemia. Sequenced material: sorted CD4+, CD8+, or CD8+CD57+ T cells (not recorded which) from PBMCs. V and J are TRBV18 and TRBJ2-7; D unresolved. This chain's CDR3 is CASSPPGYLSSYEQYF. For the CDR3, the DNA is TGTGCCAGCTCACCACCGGGTTACCTAAGCTCCTACGAGCAGTACTTC.